The 11 T cell receptor beta chains in this list originate from one sample, sequenced in a study of beta chain features in type 1 diabetes. The investigators reverse transcribed all of the isolated RNA, so they sequenced expressed TCRB transcripts. Sequencing was performed with immunoSEQ multiplex PCR; in TCRdb, only in-frame clones are kept and a portion is missing. The sample has about 930,000 clones; roughly 17% are singletons. Material for sequencing was naive CD4+ T cells from blood. The source is a woman between 18 and 30 years old in good health.

This clone has a handful of counts. The chain links TRBV4-1 to TRBJ2-1; 9 bases are shared with TRBD2. CDR3 length: 16 residues. J was trimmed by 4 bases and V by 1 base; bases with no gene match: 5. Germline V CDR1 and CDR2: MGHRA, YSYEKL. The CDR3 DNA sequence: TGCGCCAGCAGCCAAGGTAGCGGGAGAGGGTACAATGAGCAGTTCTTC. Its protein is CASSQGSGRGYNEQFF.

This clone was seen only a few times. The rearrangement joins TRBV6-5 to TRBJ2-3, with D unresolved. V lost 0 bases and J 2 bases, leaving 9 bases between the germline ends. The germline CDR1 and CDR2 sequences are MNHEY and SVGAGI. The CDR3 has 15 residues. The CDR3 is CASSYSTGYTDTQYF. In DNA, the CDR3 is TGTGCCAGCAGTTACTCGACTGGCTACACAGATACGCAGTATTTT.

The V and J genes are TRBV10-3 and TRBJ1-1, with 7 nucleotides matching TRBD1. The ends lost 6 bases at V and 7 bases at J; junction bases unmatched: 14. Germline lookup yields CDR1 ENHRY and CDR2 SYGVKD. The CDR3 runs 15 residues. This chain's CDR3 is CAIRVRTGTDNEAFF. Here the CDR3 DNA reads TGTGCCATCAGAGTACGAACCGGGACAGATAATGAAGCTTTCTTT.

The rearrangement joins TRBV27 to TRBJ2-7; the match to TRBD2 covers 10 bases. CDR3 length: 16 amino acids. Losses at the gene ends were 2 bases for V and 4 bases for J; bases not matched to a gene: 8. Germline CDR1 is MNHEY and CDR2 is SMNVEV (reference sequence). The CDR3 loop is CASSLAPAGGSYEQYF. CDR3 bases: TGTGCCAGCAGTTTAGCCCCAGCGGGAGGGTCGTACGAGCAGTACTTC.

This chain joins TRBV4-2 and TRBJ2-7; the match to TRBD2 covers 11 bases. The germline V gene has CDR1 LGHNA and CDR2 YNFKEQ. The CDR3 consists of 16 residues. Trimming took 1 base from V and 2 from J; bases not matched to a gene: 4. The CDR3 DNA reads as TGTGCCAGCAGCCAAGGAGGGACTAGCGGAACCTACGAGCAGTACTTC. This translates into CASSQGGTSGTYEQYF.

This clone turned up a few times. The chain is built from TRBV7-2 and TRBJ2-7; D is unclear. The CDR3 is 14 residues long. Per the germline V gene, CDR1 is SGHTA and CDR2 is FQGNSA. V was trimmed by 1 base and J by 6 bases, leaving 13 bases between them. The CDR3 DNA follows: TGTGCCAGCAGCTTAGAGCCCAGGTCTACCGAGCAGTACTTC. This encodes CASSLEPRSTEQYF.

There are a few counts of this clone. This chain links TRBV25-1 with TRBJ1-2; D possibly corresponds to TRBD1 (6 bases). Between the trimmed V and J ends, which lost 6 bases and 5 bases, there was a span of 16 bases. This CDR3 has 14 amino acids. Per germline, CDR1 MGHDK and CDR2 SYGVNS. The CDR3, as DNA: TGTGCCAGCAGCCCGGGGACATATGAGTATGGCTACACCTTC. Amino acid sequence: CASSPGTYEYGYTF.

J is TRBJ2-1 and V is TRBV4-3; 11 bases are shared with TRBD2. J gave up 5 bases and V 0 bases, and 9 bases lay outside the gene matches. Germline CDR1 and CDR2: LGHNA and YSLEER. The CDR3 contains 18 residues. CDR3 nucleotides: TGCGCCAGCAGCCAAGACTATACTCGACTAGCGGGGAACAATGAGCAGTTCTTC. Protein: CASSQDYTRLAGNNEQFF.

This clone was recorded a few times. The genes are TRBV18 and TRBJ2-1; D is uncertain. Germline CDR1 reads KGHSH; CDR2 reads LQKENI. The CDR3 has 12 residues. Trimming shortened V by 5 bases and J by 10 bases, and 12 bases separated the two germline ends. The CDR3 loop reads CASSSGVREQFF. DNA of the CDR3: TGTGCCAGCTCATCTGGGGTCCGAGAGCAGTTCTTC. Full variable domain (remainder filled in from reference TRBV18 and TRBJ2-1): NAGVMQNPRHLVRRRGQEARLRCSPMKGHSHVYWYRQLPEEGLKFMVYLQKENIIDESGMPKERFSAEFPKEGPSILRIQQVVRGDSAAYFCASSSGVREQFFGPGTRLTVL.

In its sample, this clone was seen a few times. This chain links TRBV23-1 with TRBJ2-3; 13 bases map to TRBD2. TRBV23-1 is recorded as an ORF, its role being uncertain. Germline trimming cut 3 bases from V and 2 bases from J; bases unmatched to any gene: 5. The CDR3 has 17 residues. The chain's CDR3 is CASSQHGTSGNTDTQYF. In nucleotides, the CDR3 is TGCGCCAGCAGTCAGCACGGGACTAGCGGGAACACAGATACGCAGTATTTT.

The CDR3 loop is CASSPQGFSGELFF. CDR3 coding DNA: TGTGCCAGCAGTCCTCAGGGGTTTTCCGGGGAGCTGTTTTTT. The genes are TRBV7-8 and TRBJ2-2, with D possibly being TRBD1 (6 bases). Germline CDR1 is SGHVS and CDR2 is FQNEAQ. The CDR3 is 14 residues long. Trimming took 6 bases from V and 6 from J, leaving 14 bases between them.